The subject of this entry is one T cell receptor (beta chain). Its antigen remains unidentified. The CDR3 has 16 residues. CDR1 is SGHDT and CDR2 is YYEEEE in the germline V gene. V dropped 4 bases and J dropped 2 bases, with 16 bases sitting between them. The data derive from a study of shared clonotypes between healthy human individuals. Study results and limitations: What limited the represented genetic and exposure-history diversity was the small number of donors. Rarefaction showed sorted-subset sequencing was incomplete despite large depth.

All donors were Caucasian adults living in Nashville, Tennessee. Generated by immunoSEQ multiplex PCR, the TCRdb table keeps only in-frame clones and is missing some. Of 2 million to 2.5 million clones listed, 85% to 95% were seen once; the top ten hold about 0.41%. Sample: naive CD4+ T cells from PBMCs. Indicated subset: CD45RA+ positively selected. The rearrangement uses TRBV5-6 and TRBJ2-1, with D maybe TRBD2 (6 bases). This receptor was obtained from a man between 18 and 35 years old in good health. Some clones in this sample may be carry-over from other donors' samples. CDR3: CASSPREAHAYNEQFF. The CDR3 bases are TGTGCCAGCAGCCCCAGGGAGGCTCATGCCTACAATGAGCAGTTCTTC.